Below are 29 T cell receptor beta chains sequenced from a single sample in a study of T cells in Graves' hyperthyroidism and ophthalmopathy. Researchers took RNA transcripts and amplified the TCR beta CDR3 regions from them. A set of HTBI primers served as the primers for a first-round RT-PCR of the TCR CDR3. Using its own MiXCR run on the multiplex PCR reads, TCRdb lists one record per CDR3 protein. The sample holds some 350,000 distinct CDR3 sequences, roughly 15% seen once. The specimen sequenced was blood. These receptors originate from a middle-aged woman with Graves' ophthalmopathy.

This clonotype was found many times. This chain joins TRBV9 and TRBJ1-2; D uncertain. The CDR3 runs to 14 residues. Germline V lookup: CDR1 SGDLS, CDR2 YYNGEE. Trimming took 3 bases from V and 5 from J, leaving 14 bases between them. The CDR3 sequence is CASSAGPAPYGYTF. CDR3 nucleotides: TGTGCCAGCAGCGCCGGCCCTGCCCCTTATGGCTACACCTTC.

This clonotype was counted ten times or more. The chain is built from TRBV12-3 or TRBV12-4 and TRBJ1-2, with D maybe TRBD1 (5 bases). This CDR3 spans 14 amino acids. Between the trimmed V and J ends, which lost 1 base and 4 bases, there was a span of 10 bases. CDR3 in DNA: TGTGCCAGCAGTTTAGAAGGGGACGGCTATGGCTACACCTTC. The encoded protein is CASSLEGDGYGYTF.

This clonotype was observed at least ten times. This sequence joins TRBV6-1 and TRBJ1-1, with D perhaps matching TRBD1 (5 bases). CDR1 and CDR2 from the germline V gene are MNHNS and SASEGT. V lost 3 bases and J 6 bases, leaving 14 bases between the germline ends. The CDR3 has 14 amino acids. CDR3: CASSDPGRSAEAFF. The CDR3 DNA is TGTGCCAGCAGTGACCCAGGGAGGAGCGCTGAAGCTTTCTTT.

This rearrangement joins TRBV20-1 to TRBJ2-4; D may correspond to TRBD1 or TRBD2 (5 bases each). This CDR3 has 12 residues. Trimming took off 1 base at V and 8 bases at J, with 9 bases between the two ends. The germline CDR1 and CDR2 sequences are DFQATT and SNEGSKA (reference sequence). Written as DNA, the CDR3 is TGCAGTGCTAGAGCCCGAGGGGACATTCAGTACTTC. Translation gives CSARARGDIQYF.

This clonotype was observed many times. The rearrangement joins TRBV29-1 to TRBJ2-1; no reliable D call. There are 12 residues in the CDR3. V gave up 7 bases and J gave up 2 bases, with 9 bases separating them. The germline V gene encodes CDR1 SQVTM and CDR2 ANQGSEA. DNA of the CDR3: TGCAGCGGGACCCCGGCCTACAATGAGCAGTTCTTC. It translates to CSGTPAYNEQFF.

Only a few counts were recorded for this clonotype. This chain joins TRBV7-2 and TRBJ2-3; possibly TRBD2 for D (5 bases). This CDR3 has 15 residues. Germline assignment: CDR1 SGHTA and CDR2 FQGNSA. The germline V and J ends were trimmed by 3 bases and 1 base, with 11 bases remaining between them. The CDR3 DNA is TGTGCCAGCAGCTTGGACCGGGGTGGCACAGATACGCAGTATTTT. It codes for CASSLDRGGTDTQYF.

This sequence joins TRBV3-1 and TRBJ2-1, with 8 bases identical to TRBD2. CDR1 is LGHDT, CDR2 YNNKEL, per germline (reference sequence). The J segment lost 2 bases and the V segment lost 8 bases, leaving 2 bases of the junction unmatched. This CDR3 has 13 amino acids. This CDR3 reads CASQAGAYNEQFF. The CDR3 DNA follows: TGTGCCAGCCAAGCGGGAGCCTACAATGAGCAGTTCTTC.

The CDR3 loop is CASSLSKGAGGYTF. Here the CDR3 DNA reads TGTGCCAGCAGCTTATCTAAGGGGGCCGGGGGCTACACCTTC. The J gene is TRBJ1-2, the V gene TRBV7-9; 7 positions match TRBD1. With V trimmed by 2 bases and J by 8 bases, 8 bases remained unmatched. Germline CDR1 SEHNR, CDR2 FQNEAQ (reference sequence). The CDR3 length is 14 residues.

This clonotype was picked up many times. The chain couples TRBV6-1 to TRBJ2-7; 7 bases are a match to TRBD2. J lost 2 bases, V lost 5 bases, and 12 bases had no gene match. CDR1 is MNHNS and CDR2 is SASEGT in the germline V gene. This CDR3 contains 16 residues. CDR3: CASSYGRALSPYEQYF. The DNA of the CDR3 is TGTGCCAGCAGTTATGGGAGGGCACTCTCTCCCTACGAGCAGTACTTC.

This clonotype came up many times. The genes are TRBV27 and TRBJ2-7; D gene uncertain. The CDR3 contains 13 residues. Germline CDR1 and CDR2: MNHEY and SMNVEV (reference sequence). Trimming cost V 0 bases and J 6 bases, with 9 bases left between them. CDR3 region: CASSLSRVGEQYF. The CDR3 bases are TGTGCCAGCAGTTTATCTCGTGTTGGCGAGCAGTACTTC.

This clonotype showed up many times. The V and J genes are TRBV20-1 and TRBJ2-2, with D unclear. Trimming left V 5 bases short and J 7 bases short, with 23 bases between. The germline V gene encodes CDR1 DFQATT and CDR2 SNEGSKA (reference sequence). The CDR3 is made up of 16 amino acids. The CDR3 region has the DNA TGCAGTGCTGATGGCCTAGTGGAAGGGTACATCGGGGAGCTGTTTTTT. It yields the protein CSADGLVEGYIGELFF.

In the case of this clonotype: Given a much more abundant clone one base away, this may be a read error. The rearrangement links TRBV7-9 to TRBJ2-7, with a tentative D call TRBD1 (5 bases). This CDR3 has 12 residues. The germline CDR1 and CDR2 sequences are SEHNR and FQNEAQ (reference sequence). The CDR3 spells CVSSTSGFEQYF. The CDR3 DNA is TGTGTCAGCAGCACGTCAGGGTTCGAGCAGTACTTC.

In its sample, this clonotype was seen many times. The chain uses TRBV20-1 and TRBJ1-1; D is unclear. The germline gives CDR1 DFQATT, CDR2 SNEGSKA (reference sequence). The CDR3 totals 13 residues. V was shortened by 7 bases and J by 0 bases, with 12 bases between the two germline ends. CDR3 residues: CSVPASLNTEAFF. CDR3 nucleotide sequence: TGCAGTGTCCCGGCCAGCCTGAACACTGAAGCTTTCTTT.

This clonotype was recorded at least ten times. This chain uses TRBV20-1 with TRBJ2-3, with TRBD2 identical over 9 bases. From germline, CDR1 is DFQATT and CDR2 SNEGSKA (reference sequence). The CDR3 spans 15 residues. With V trimmed by 0 bases and J by 4 bases, 5 bases remained unmatched. CDR3 amino acids: CSARDRGGAADTQYF. CDR3 coding DNA: TGCAGTGCTAGAGATCGCGGGGGGGCCGCAGATACGCAGTATTTT.

This clonotype was counted a few times. V is TRBV19 and J is TRBJ1-1; TRBD1 agrees at 7 bases. This CDR3 region has 15 residues. V was pared by 7 bases and J by 2 bases, with 10 bases of the junction left unmatched. Germline V gene data show CDR1 as LNHDA and CDR2 as SQIVND (reference sequence). The CDR3 is CASNDYRGGNTEAFF. In DNA, the CDR3 is TGTGCCAGTAACGACTACAGGGGTGGAAACACTGAAGCTTTCTTT.

This clonotype was recorded a few times. This rearrangement joins TRBV19 to TRBJ1-5; D ambiguous. V was cut by 6 bases and J by 0 bases, with 9 bases left in between. Germline V lookup: CDR1 LNHDA, CDR2 SQIVND (reference sequence). CDR3 length: 14 amino acids. This chain's CDR3 is CASRGFDSNQPQHF. The DNA of the CDR3 is TGTGCCAGTAGAGGCTTCGATAGCAATCAGCCCCAGCATTTT.

There are many counts of this clonotype. A read error may account for a junction end that differs from germline. The chain employs TRBV7-7 and TRBJ2-5; D gene uncertain. This CDR3 comprises 14 residues. Germline V gene sequence: CDR1 SSHAT, CDR2 FNYEAQ (reference sequence). The DNA for the CDR3 is TGTGCTAGCAGCCTGAACCACTGGGGAGAGACCCAGTACTTC. Translated: CASSLNHWGETQYF.

The chain links TRBV3-1 to TRBJ1-2, with a possible D match to TRBD1 (6 bases). The CDR3 loop spans 16 amino acids. Germline loops: CDR1 LGHDT, CDR2 YNNKEL (reference sequence). V was clipped by 3 bases and J by 0 bases, with 14 bases between them. CDR3 DNA: TGTGCCAGCAGCCAGCAACGGGGGGCTTCTAACTATGGCTACACCTTC. Its protein is CASSQQRGASNYGYTF.

This clonotype was counted ten times or more. V gene TRBV6-1 combines with J gene TRBJ1-2, with 7 bases matching TRBD1. CDR3 size: 14 residues. Trimming took 8 bases from V and 2 from J; bases not matched to a gene: 8. CDR1 MNHNS and CDR2 SASEGT come from the germline V gene. The CDR3: CASGGQAVNYGYTF. Written as DNA, the CDR3 is TGTGCCAGCGGAGGACAGGCGGTGAACTATGGCTACACCTTC.

V and J are TRBV7-2 and TRBJ2-3; TRBD2 matches 9 bases. The germline gives CDR1 SGHTA, CDR2 FQGNSA. Germline trimming cut 2 bases from V and 5 bases from J; bases unmatched to any gene: 5. This CDR3 spans 15 amino acids. In DNA form, the CDR3 reads TGTGCCAGCAGCTTAATGCGGGGGGGCATAGATACGCAGTATTTT. This translates into CASSLMRGGIDTQYF.

The CDR3 spells CATSRDTGGTEAFF. The CDR3 DNA reads as TGTGCCACCAGCAGAGATACGGGGGGGACTGAAGCTTTCTTT. This chain joins TRBV15 and TRBJ1-1, with D possibly being TRBD1 (5 bases). CDR1 and CDR2 from the germline V gene are LNHNV and YYDKDF (reference sequence). This CDR3 has 14 residues. Trimming cost V 0 bases and J 5 bases, with 10 bases left between them.

This clonotype was picked up many times. This rearrangement joins TRBV6-1 to TRBJ2-4; D gene uncertain. The V end lost 6 bases, the J end lost 3 bases, and 12 bases lay between the germline ends. This CDR3 region has 14 residues. CDR1 and CDR2 from the germline V gene are MNHNS and SASEGT. The CDR3: CASRKGGDKNIQYF. The CDR3 bases are TGTGCCAGCAGGAAAGGCGGTGACAAAAACATTCAGTACTTC.

The rearrangement joins TRBV5-1 to TRBJ2-3; D is undetermined. CDR3 size: 13 residues. Trimming left V 4 bases short and J 4 bases short, with 10 bases between. CDR1 SGHRS and CDR2 YFSETQ come from the germline V gene. The CDR3 DNA reads as TGCGCCAGCAGCGTGCTGGGTCCAGATACGCAGTATTTT. It codes for CASSVLGPDTQYF.

Turning to this clonotype: A much larger clonotype is one base distant, so this may be a read error. Because it lacks the conserved phenylalanine or tryptophan at the end, this CDR3 is likely a read error. This sequence joins TRBV11-1 and TRBJ1-1; TRBD1 is a possible D gene (6 bases). Germline CDR1 reads SGHAT; CDR2 reads FQDESV (reference sequence). This CDR3 has 14 residues. V was pared by 6 bases and J by 1 base, with 12 bases between. The CDR3 coding sequence is TGTGCCAGCAGGACGGGACACTCGAACACTGAAGCTTTCCTT. It is translated as CASRTGHSNTEAFL.

This clonotype was picked up many times. The chain employs TRBV14 and TRBJ2-1, with 7 positions matching TRBD2. The CDR3 extends over 14 amino acids. V was pared by 4 bases and J by 7 bases, with 7 bases of the junction left unmatched. Germline CDR1 reads SGHDN; CDR2 reads FVKESK. CDR3 coding DNA: TGTGCCAGCAGCCTCAAAGTGGGGGGGAATGAGCAGTTCTTC. Amino acids: CASSLKVGGNEQFF.

This clonotype was seen at least ten times. A much larger clone sits a single nucleotide away, making a read error possible. The chain is built from TRBV28 and TRBJ2-7; the match to TRBD2 covers 10 bases. CDR1 and CDR2 from the germline V gene are MDHEN and SYDVKM. This CDR3 region has 15 residues. The DNA of the CDR3 is TGTGCCGGCAGCCATCCTAGCGGGAGCACCTACGAGCAGTACTTC. Its protein product is CAGSHPSGSTYEQYF.

CDR3 DNA sequence: TGTGCCAGCAGCGTTAGGTCAGGGGCCGGGGCCAACGTCCTGACTTTC. Its translation is CASSVRSGAGANVLTF. This chain links TRBV5-8 with TRBJ2-6; a weak D match, TRBD1 (6 bases). The CDR3 has 16 amino acids. From germline, CDR1 is SGHTS and CDR2 YDEGEE. V was trimmed by 4 bases and J by 4 bases, leaving 15 bases between them.

The J gene is TRBJ2-1, the V gene TRBV7-9; 9 bases agree with TRBD1. The trim removed 7 bases at V and 9 bases at J, leaving 19 bases unmatched. The CDR3 loop spans 17 amino acids. Germline CDR1 reads SEHNR; CDR2 reads FQNEAQ (reference sequence). The CDR3 nucleotides read TGTGCCAGCACCAAATCCTGGTGGGGACAGGGTATTGGTGAGCAGTTCTTC. Amino acids: CASTKSWWGQGIGEQFF.

At least ten counts were recorded for this clonotype. The chain couples TRBV6-2 or TRBV6-3 to TRBJ1-2, with D hard to call. Germline V gives CDR1 MNHEY, CDR2 SVGEGT. V gave up 4 bases and J gave up 4 bases, with 10 bases separating them. The CDR3 has 13 residues. The DNA of the CDR3 is TGTGCCAGCAGTTTTCGGCAAGGCTATGGCTACACCTTC. It translates to CASSFRQGYGYTF.